Below, one T cell receptor beta chain is given with its context. Some clones are missing from TCRdb's copy, which holds only in-frame ones; the method was immunoSEQ multiplex PCR. This table has 70,000 or so clones, approximately 81% appearing once. The data are from a study of OX40 agonist ivuxolimab in advanced cancers. Background on the study: Checkpoint inhibitors had been given previously to around 38% of patients.

Sampled blood was obtained at baseline, cycle 4 day 1, and cycle 7 day 1. This CDR3 spans 15 amino acids. Trimming took off 6 bases at V and 7 bases at J, with 22 bases between the two ends. The V gene's germline CDR1 is LNHDA and CDR2 SQIVND (reference sequence). V usage is TRBV19 and J usage is TRBJ2-7; D perhaps matches TRBD2 (7 bases). Sequenced here: CD4+ or CD8+ T cells sorted from blood, sampled in a trial of the OX40 agonist ivuxolimab. This TCR was sampled from an adult with an advanced solid tumor such as melanoma, head and neck, liver or kidney cancer. The CDR3 sequence: CASREGGGPRREQYF. CDR3 DNA: TGTGCCAGTAGAGAGGGCGGGGGCCCCCGGAGGGAGCAGTACTTC.